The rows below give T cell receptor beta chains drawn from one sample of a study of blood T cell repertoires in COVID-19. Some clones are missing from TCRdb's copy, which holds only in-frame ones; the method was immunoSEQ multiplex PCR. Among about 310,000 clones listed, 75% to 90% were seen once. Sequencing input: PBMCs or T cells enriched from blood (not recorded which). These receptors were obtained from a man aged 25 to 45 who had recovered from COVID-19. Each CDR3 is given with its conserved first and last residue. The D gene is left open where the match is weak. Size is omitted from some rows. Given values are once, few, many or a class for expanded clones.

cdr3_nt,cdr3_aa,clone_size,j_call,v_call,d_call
TGTGCCAGCAGTTGGGGACAGGGCCCTAATGAAAAACTGTTTTTT,CASSWGQGPNEKLFF,NA,TRBJ1-4,TRBV27,TRBD1
TGCGCCAGCAGCTTGGGCGTACAGGGTGGCACTGAAGCTTTCTTT,CASSLGVQGGTEAFF,NA,TRBJ1-1,TRBV5-1,NA
TGCAGCTCTAGACAGGGGTCGACAGATACGCAGTATTTT,CSSRQGSTDTQYF,NA,TRBJ2-3,TRBV29-1,TRBD1
TGTGCCAGCACTGACAGGGGGACTGAAGCTTTCTTT,CASTDRGTEAFF,NA,TRBJ1-1,TRBV2,TRBD1
TGTGCCAGCAGCTCCCGAGGGGGAGTCGCTGGAAACACCATATATTTT,CASSSRGGVAGNTIYF,NA,TRBJ1-3,TRBV11-2,NA
TGTGCCAGCAGTGAATCCGAGACGTCGGGTGAGTTCTTC,CASSESETSGEFF,NA,TRBJ2-1,TRBV6-1,NA
TGTGCCAGCAGTGACTCGACTAGCGGCTACAATGAGCAGTTCTTC,CASSDSTSGYNEQFF,NA,TRBJ2-1,TRBV6-4,TRBD2
TGTGCCAGCTCAAGGACAGGTACTAGCTCCTACGAGCAGTACTTC,CASSRTGTSSYEQYF,NA,TRBJ2-7,TRBV18,TRBD1
TGTGCCAGCAGTTTGGGACAGGGGATCTACGAGCAGTACTTC,CASSLGQGIYEQYF,once,TRBJ2-7,TRBV27,TRBD1
TGTGCCAGCAGTGAGACTGGACAGGGGAGAATCTCCTACGAGCAGTACTTC,CASSETGQGRISYEQYF,NA,TRBJ2-7,TRBV6-1,TRBD1
TGCGCCAGCAGTAAGACTAGCGGGGTTGTCGGGCGCCACAATGAGCAGTTCTTC,CASSKTSGVVGRHNEQFF,NA,TRBJ2-1,TRBV10-2,TRBD2
TGCGCCAGCAGCGTAGGGGTTGGAAATGAAAAACTGTTTTTT,CASSVGVGNEKLFF,NA,TRBJ1-4,TRBV5-1,NA
TGCGCCAGCAGCTTGGTCCAGGGCAATTCGTTCTATGGCTACACCTTC,CASSLVQGNSFYGYTF,NA,TRBJ1-2,TRBV5-1,NA
TGCGCCAGCAGCTTGGCCGGGACAGGGCCGTACGAGCAGTACTTC,CASSLAGTGPYEQYF,NA,TRBJ2-7,TRBV5-1,TRBD1
TGTGCTAGCAGCTTAGGGACTAGCGGAAACACCGGGGAGCTGTTTTTT,CASSLGTSGNTGELFF,NA,TRBJ2-2,TRBV7-7,TRBD2
TGTGCCAGTACTGAGACAGGGCAGGCGTGGTATGGCTACACCTTC,CASTETGQAWYGYTF,NA,TRBJ1-2,TRBV19,TRBD1
TGTGCCAGCAGTGAGATTGGCGGAACGAACACTGAAGCTTTCTTT,CASSEIGGTNTEAFF,NA,TRBJ1-1,TRBV6-1,NA
TGTGCCAGTAGTATAGTAGGACAGATGGGCTACACCTTC,CASSIVGQMGYTF,NA,TRBJ1-2,TRBV19,NA